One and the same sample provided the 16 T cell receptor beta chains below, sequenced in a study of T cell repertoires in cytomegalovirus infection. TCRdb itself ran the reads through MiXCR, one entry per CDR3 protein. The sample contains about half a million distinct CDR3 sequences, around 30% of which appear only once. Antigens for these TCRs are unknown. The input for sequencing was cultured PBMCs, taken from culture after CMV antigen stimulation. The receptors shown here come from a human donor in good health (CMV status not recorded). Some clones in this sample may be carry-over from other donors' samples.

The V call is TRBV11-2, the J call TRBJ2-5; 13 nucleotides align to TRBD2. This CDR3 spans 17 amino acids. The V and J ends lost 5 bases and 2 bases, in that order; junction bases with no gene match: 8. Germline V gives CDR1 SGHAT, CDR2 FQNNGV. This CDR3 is CASSRGLAGKFQETQYF. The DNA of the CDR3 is TGTGCCAGCAGCCGGGGACTAGCGGGAAAGTTTCAAGAGACCCAGTACTTC. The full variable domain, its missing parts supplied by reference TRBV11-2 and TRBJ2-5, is EAGVAQSPRYKIIEKRQSVAFWCNPISGHATLYWYQQILGQGPKLLIQFQNNGVVDDSQLPKDRFSAERLKGVDSTLKIQPAKLEDSAVYLCASSRGLAGKFQETQYFGPGTRLLVL.

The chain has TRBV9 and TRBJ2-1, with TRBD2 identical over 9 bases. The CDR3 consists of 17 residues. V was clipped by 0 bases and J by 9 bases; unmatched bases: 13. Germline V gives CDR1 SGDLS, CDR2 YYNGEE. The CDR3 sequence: CASSVAPRREGQGEQFF. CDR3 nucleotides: TGTGCCAGCAGCGTAGCCCCCCGGCGGGAGGGCCAGGGTGAGCAGTTCTTC.

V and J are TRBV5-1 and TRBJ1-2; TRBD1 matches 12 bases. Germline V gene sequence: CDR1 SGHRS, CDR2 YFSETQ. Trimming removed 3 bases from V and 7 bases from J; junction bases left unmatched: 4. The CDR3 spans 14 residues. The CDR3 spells CASSSGQGAIGYTF. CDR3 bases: TGCGCCAGCAGCTCGGGACAGGGGGCGATTGGCTACACCTTC.

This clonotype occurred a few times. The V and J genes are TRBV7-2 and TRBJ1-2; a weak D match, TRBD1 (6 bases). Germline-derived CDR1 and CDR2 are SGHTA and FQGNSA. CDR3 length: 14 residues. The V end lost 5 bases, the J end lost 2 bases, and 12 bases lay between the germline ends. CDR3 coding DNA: TGTGCCAGCAGCCCCGGGGGCCTAAACTATGGCTACACCTTC. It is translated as CASSPGGLNYGYTF. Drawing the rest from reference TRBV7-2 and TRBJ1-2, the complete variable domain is GAGVSQSPSNKVTEKGKDVELRCDPISGHTALYWYRQSLGQGLEFLIYFQGNSAPDKSGLPSDRFSAERTGGSVSTLTIQRTQQEDSAVYLCASSPGGLNYGYTFGSGTRLTVV.

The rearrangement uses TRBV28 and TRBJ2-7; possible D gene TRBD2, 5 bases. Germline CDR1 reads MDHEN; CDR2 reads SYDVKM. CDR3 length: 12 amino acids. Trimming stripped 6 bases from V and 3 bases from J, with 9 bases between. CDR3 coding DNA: TGTGCCAGCAGCACCGGGATCTACGAGCAGTACGTC. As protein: CASSTGIYEQYV.

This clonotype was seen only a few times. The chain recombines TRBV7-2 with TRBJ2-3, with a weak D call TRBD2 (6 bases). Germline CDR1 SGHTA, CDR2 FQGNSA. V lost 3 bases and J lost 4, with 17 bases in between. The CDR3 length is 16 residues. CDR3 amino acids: CASSFSGTPLPDTQYF. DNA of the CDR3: TGTGCCAGCAGCTTCTCCGGGACTCCCCTACCAGATACGCAGTATTTT. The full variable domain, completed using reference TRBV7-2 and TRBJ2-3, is GAGVSQSPSNKVTEKGKDVELRCDPISGHTALYWYRQSLGQGLEFLIYFQGNSAPDKSGLPSDRFSAERTGGSVSTLTIQRTQQEDSAVYLCASSFSGTPLPDTQYFGPGTRLTVL.

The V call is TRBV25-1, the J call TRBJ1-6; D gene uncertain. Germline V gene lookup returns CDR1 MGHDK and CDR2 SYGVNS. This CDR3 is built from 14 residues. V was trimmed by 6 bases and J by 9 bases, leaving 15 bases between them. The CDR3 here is CASRQNGGSSPLHF. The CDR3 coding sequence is TGTGCCAGCAGGCAGAACGGAGGGAGTTCACCCCTCCACTTT.

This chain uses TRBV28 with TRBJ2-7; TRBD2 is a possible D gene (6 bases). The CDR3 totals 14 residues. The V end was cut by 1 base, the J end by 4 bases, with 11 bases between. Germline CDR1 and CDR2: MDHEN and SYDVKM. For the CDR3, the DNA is TGTGCCAGCAGTTTATTGTCGGGGGTTTACGAGCAGTACTTC. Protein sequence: CASSLLSGVYEQYF. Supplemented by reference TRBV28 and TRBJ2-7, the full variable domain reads DVKVTQSSRYLVKRTGEKVFLECVQDMDHENMFWYRQDPGLGLRLIYFSYDVKMKEKGDIPEGYSVSREKKERFSLILESASTNQTSMYLCASSLLSGVYEQYFGPGTRLTVT.

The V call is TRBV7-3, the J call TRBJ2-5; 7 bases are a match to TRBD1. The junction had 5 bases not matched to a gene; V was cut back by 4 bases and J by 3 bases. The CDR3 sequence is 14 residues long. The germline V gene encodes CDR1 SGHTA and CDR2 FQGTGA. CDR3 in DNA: TGTGCCAGCAGCTCGGCGACAGGGAAAGAGACCCAGTACTTC. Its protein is CASSSATGKETQYF.

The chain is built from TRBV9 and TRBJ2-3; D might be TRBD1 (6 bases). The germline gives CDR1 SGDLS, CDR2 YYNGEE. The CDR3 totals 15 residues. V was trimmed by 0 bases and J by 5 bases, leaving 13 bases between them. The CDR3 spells CASSVAGAQVDTQYF. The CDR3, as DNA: TGTGCCAGCAGCGTAGCAGGGGCGCAGGTAGATACGCAGTATTTT.

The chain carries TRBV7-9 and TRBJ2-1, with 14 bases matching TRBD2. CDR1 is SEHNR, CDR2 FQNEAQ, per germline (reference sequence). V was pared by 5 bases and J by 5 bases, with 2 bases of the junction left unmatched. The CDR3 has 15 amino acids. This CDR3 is CASSRLAGGDNEQFF. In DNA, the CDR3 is TGTGCCAGCAGCCGACTAGCGGGAGGGGACAATGAGCAGTTCTTC.

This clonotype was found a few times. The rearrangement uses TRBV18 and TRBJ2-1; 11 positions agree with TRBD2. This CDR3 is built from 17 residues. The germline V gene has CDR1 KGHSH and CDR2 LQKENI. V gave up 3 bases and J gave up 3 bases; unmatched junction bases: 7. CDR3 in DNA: TGTGCCAGCTCACCCTCCGGGACTAGCGGTTACTACAATGAGCAGTTCTTC. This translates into CASSPSGTSGYYNEQFF.

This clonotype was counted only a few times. This CDR3 reads CASSLYRPDNEQFF. The CDR3 region has the DNA TGTGCCAGCAGCTTATACAGACCGGACAATGAGCAGTTCTTC. The gene calls are TRBV7-2 and TRBJ2-1; D gene ambiguous. The V and J ends lost 2 bases and 5 bases respectively, with 10 bases between them. The CDR3 sequence is 14 residues long. Per the germline V gene, CDR1 is SGHTA and CDR2 is FQGNSA.

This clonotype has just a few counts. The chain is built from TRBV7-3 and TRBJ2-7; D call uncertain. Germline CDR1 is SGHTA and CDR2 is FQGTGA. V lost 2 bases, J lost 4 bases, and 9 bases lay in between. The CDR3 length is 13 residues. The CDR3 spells CASSLQPRYEQYF. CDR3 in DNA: TGTGCCAGCAGCTTACAGCCAAGGTACGAGCAGTACTTC.

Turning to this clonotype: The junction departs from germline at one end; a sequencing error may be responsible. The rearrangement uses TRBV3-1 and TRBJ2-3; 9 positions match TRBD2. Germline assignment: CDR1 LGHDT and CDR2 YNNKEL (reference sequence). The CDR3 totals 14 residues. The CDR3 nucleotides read TGTGCCAGCAGCCAAGACTACAGCGGGAGGCTTCCAGAATTT. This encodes CASSQDYSGRLPEF.

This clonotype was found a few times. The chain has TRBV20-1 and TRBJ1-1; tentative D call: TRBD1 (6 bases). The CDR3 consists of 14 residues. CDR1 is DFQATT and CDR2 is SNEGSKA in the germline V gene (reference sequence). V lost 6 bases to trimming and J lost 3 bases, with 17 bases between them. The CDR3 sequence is CSAPRPQGYTEAFF. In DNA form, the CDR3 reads TGCAGTGCCCCGAGACCCCAGGGGTACACTGAAGCTTTCTTT.